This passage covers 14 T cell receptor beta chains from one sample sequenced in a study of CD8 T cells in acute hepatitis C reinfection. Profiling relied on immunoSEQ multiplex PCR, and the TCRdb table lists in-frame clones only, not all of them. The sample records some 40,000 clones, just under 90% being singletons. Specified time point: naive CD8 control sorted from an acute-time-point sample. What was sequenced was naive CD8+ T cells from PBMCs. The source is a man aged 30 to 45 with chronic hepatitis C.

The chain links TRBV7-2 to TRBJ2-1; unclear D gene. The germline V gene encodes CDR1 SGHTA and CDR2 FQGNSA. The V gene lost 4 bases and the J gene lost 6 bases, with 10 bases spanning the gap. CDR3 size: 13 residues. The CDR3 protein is CASSSSIGNEQFF. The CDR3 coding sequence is TGTGCCAGCAGCTCCTCCATTGGCAATGAGCAGTTCTTC.

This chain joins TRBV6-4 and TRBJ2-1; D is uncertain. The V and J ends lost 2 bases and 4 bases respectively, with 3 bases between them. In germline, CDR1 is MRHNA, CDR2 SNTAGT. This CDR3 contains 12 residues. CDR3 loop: CASSDRYNEQFF. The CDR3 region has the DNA TGTGCCAGCAGTGACCGGTACAATGAGCAGTTCTTC.

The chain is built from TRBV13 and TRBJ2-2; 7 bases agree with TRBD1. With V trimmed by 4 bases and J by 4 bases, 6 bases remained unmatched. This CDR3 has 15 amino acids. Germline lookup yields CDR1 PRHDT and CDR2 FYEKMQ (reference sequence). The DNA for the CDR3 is TGTGCCAGCAGCTCCCCGGGACAGCCCACCGGGGAGCTGTTTTTT. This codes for CASSSPGQPTGELFF.

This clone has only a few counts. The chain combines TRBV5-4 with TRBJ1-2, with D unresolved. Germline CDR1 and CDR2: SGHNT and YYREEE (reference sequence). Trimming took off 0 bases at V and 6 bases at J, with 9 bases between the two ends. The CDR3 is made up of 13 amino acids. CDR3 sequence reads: CASSLVQNDGYTF. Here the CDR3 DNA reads TGTGCCAGCAGCTTGGTCCAAAACGATGGCTACACCTTC.

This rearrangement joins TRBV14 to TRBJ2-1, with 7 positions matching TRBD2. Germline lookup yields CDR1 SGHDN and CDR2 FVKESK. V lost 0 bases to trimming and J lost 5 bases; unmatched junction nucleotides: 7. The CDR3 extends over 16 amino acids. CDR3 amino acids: CASSQDGLAANNEQFF. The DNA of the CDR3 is TGTGCCAGCAGCCAAGATGGGCTAGCGGCTAACAATGAGCAGTTCTTC.

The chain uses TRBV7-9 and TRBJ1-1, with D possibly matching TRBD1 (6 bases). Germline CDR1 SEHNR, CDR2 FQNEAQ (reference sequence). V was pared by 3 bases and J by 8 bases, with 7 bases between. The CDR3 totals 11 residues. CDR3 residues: CASSFQGEAFF. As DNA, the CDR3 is TGTGCCAGCAGCTTTCAGGGGGAAGCTTTCTTT.

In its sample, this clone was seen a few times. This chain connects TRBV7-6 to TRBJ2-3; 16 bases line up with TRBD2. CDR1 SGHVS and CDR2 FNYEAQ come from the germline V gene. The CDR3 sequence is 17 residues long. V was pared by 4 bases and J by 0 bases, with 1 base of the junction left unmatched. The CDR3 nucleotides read TGTGCCAGCAGCTCGGGACTAGCGGGAGGGAGCACAGATACGCAGTATTTT. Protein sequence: CASSSGLAGGSTDTQYF.

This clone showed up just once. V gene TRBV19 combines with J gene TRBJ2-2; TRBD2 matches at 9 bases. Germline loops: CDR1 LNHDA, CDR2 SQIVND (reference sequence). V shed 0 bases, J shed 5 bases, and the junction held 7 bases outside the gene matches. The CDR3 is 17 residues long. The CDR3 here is CASSIDPVAGVTGELFF. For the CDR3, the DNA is TGTGCCAGTAGTATAGATCCGGTAGCGGGAGTTACCGGGGAGCTGTTTTTT.

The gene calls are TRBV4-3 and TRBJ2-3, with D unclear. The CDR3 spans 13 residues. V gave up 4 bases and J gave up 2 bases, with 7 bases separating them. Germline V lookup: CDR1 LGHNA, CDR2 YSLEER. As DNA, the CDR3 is TGCGCCAGCAGCCCCTTCACCACAGATACGCAGTATTTT. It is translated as CASSPFTTDTQYF.

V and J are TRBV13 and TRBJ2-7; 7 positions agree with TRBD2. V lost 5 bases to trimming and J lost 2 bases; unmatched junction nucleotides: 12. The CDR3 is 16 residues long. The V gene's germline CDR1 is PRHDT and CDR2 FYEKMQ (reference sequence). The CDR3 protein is CASSAASLGTTYEQYF. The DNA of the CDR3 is TGTGCCAGCAGCGCCGCCTCACTCGGGACTACCTACGAGCAGTACTTC.

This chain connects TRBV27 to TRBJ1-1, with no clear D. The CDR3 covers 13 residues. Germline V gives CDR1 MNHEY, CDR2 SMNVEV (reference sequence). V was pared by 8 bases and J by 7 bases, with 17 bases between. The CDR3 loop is CASVSGGRSEAFF. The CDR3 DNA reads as TGTGCCAGCGTGTCAGGAGGGAGGAGTGAAGCTTTCTTT.

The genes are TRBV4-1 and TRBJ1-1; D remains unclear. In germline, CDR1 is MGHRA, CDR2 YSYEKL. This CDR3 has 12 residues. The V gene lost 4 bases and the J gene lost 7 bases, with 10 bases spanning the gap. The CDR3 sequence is CASSPARNEAFF. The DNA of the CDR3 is TGCGCCAGCAGCCCCGCACGGAATGAAGCTTTCTTT.

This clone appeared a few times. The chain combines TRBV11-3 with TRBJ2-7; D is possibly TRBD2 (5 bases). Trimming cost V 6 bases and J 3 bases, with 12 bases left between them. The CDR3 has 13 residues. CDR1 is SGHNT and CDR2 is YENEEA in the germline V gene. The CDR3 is CASSPPGSYEQYF. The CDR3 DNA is TGTGCCAGCAGTCCGCCGGGAAGCTACGAGCAGTACTTC.

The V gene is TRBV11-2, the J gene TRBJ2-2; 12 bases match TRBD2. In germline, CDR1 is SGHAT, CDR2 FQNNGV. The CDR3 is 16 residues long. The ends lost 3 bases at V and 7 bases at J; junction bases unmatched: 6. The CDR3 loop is CASSFPSGRDNGELFF. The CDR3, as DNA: TGTGCCAGCAGCTTCCCTAGCGGGAGGGATAACGGGGAGCTGTTTTTT.